A few counts support the clone carrying this T cell receptor (beta chain). Its cognate antigen is unknown. The repertoire was sequenced with immunoSEQ multiplex PCR; TCRdb's copy has only in-frame clones and lacks some. The table records about 72,000 clones, approximately 84% of them present only once. The data derive from a study of OX40 agonist ivuxolimab in advanced cancers. Study summary: Three patients got partial responses; one had hepatocellular carcinoma and two had cutaneous melanoma.

The CDR3 spans 15 residues. The germline V gene has CDR1 SGHRS and CDR2 YFSETQ. V shed 0 bases, J shed 4 bases, and the junction held 6 bases outside the gene matches. Overall study findings and caveats: On average, CD8+ T cells showed a greater number of expanded clones than CD4+.

V usage is TRBV5-1 and J usage is TRBJ2-7; 8 nucleotides agree with TRBD2. The clonotype comes from an adult with an advanced solid tumor such as melanoma, head and neck, liver or kidney cancer. Material: CD4+ or CD8+ T cells sorted from blood, obtained in a trial of the OX40 agonist ivuxolimab. The CDR3 loop is CASSLDAGGFYEQYF. Here the CDR3 DNA reads TGCGCCAGCAGCTTGGACGCGGGGGGTTTTTACGAGCAGTACTTC. The full variable domain, completed using reference TRBV5-1 and TRBJ2-7, is KAGVTQTPRYLIKTRGQQVTLSCSPISGHRSVSWYQQTPGQGLQFLFEYFSETQRNKGNFPGRFSGRQFSNSRSEMNVSTLELGDSALYLCASSLDAGGFYEQYFGPGTRLTVT.